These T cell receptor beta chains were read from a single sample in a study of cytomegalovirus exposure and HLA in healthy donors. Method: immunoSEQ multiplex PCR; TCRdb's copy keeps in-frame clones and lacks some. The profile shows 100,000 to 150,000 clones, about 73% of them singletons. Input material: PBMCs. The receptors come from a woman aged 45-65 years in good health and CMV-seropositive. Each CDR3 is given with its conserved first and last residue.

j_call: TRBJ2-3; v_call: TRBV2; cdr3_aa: CASKGGVSTDTQYF
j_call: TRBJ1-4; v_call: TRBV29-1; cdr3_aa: CSVGGQLNEKLFF
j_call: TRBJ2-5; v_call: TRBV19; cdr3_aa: CASRGQGLGETQYF
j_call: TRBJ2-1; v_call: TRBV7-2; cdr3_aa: CASSWTSEWSEQFF
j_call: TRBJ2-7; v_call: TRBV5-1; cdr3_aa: CASSLVPGGAGHEQYF
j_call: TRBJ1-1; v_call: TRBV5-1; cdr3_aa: CASSFGQGFEAFF
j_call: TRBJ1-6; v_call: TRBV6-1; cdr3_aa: CASSFKGAGNSPLHF
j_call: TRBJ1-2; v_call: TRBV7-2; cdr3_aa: CAGSLGHRVPYGYTF
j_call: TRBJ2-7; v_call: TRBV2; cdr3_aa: CASSREAGSYEQYF
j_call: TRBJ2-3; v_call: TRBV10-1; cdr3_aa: CASSEGPGQGADTQYF
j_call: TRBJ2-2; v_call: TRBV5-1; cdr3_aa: CATTWTAFNSGELFF
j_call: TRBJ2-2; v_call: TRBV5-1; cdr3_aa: CASSPDGQTGELFF
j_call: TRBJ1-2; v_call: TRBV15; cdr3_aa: CATSRDSQGSYGYTF
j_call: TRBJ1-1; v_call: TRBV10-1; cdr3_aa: CASSESGGGTEAFF
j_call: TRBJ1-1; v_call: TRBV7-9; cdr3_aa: CASSLRQGDTEAFF
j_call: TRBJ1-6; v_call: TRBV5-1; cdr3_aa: CASSPRDRGWNSPLHF
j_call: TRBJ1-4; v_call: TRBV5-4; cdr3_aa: CASSTAGTGFEKLFF
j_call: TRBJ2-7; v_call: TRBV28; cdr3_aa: CASSGRVGPLSYEQYF
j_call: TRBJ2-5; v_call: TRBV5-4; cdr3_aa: CASSPGLELRAQYF
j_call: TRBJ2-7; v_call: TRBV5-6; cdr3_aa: CASSLAGTHEQYF
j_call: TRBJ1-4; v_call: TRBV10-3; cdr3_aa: CAISGGTGVRDEKLFF
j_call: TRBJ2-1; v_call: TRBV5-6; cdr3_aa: CASSLAVAGGYNEQFF
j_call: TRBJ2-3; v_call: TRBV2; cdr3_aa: CAGRGSGADTQYF
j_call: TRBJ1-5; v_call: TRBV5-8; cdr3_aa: CASSLAGNQPQHF
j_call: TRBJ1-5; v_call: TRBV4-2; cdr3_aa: CASSQAQGGYSNQPQHF
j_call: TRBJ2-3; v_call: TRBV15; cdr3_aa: CATSRERLAADTQYF
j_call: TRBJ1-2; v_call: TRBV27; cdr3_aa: CASSPAAPEVNGYTF
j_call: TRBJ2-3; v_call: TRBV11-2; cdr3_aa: CASSNRGVTDTQYF
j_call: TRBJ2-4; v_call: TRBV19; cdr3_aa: CATPTGGISSGKNIQYF
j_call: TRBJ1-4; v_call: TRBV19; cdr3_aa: CASSTGTVNEKLFF
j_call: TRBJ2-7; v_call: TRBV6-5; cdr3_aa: CASILGQGYEQYF
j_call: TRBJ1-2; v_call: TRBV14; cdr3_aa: CASSHRGNYGYTF
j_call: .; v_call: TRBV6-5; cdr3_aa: CASSSLSGEPYEQYF
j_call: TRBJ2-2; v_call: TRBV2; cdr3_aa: CASSDGNRANTGELFF
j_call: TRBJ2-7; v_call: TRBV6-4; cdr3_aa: CASSEHVNIRVIGFYEQYF
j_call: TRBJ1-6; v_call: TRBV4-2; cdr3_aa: CASSRSSNSPLHF
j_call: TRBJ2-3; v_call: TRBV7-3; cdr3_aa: CASSKDRGTDTQYF
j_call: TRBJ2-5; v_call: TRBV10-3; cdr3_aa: CAISESTGRGRWETQYF
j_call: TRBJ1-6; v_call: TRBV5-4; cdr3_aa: CASSGPLGPLHF
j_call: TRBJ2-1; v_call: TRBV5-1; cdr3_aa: CASSLGAGNEQFF
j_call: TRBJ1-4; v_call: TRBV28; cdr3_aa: CASNQPTGVNEKLFF
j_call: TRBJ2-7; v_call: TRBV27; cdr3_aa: CASSWGGGPQRGEQYF
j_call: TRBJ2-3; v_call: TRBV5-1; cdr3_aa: CASSGGTSGGDTQYF
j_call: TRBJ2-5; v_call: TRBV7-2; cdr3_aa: CASSLRQGRETQYF
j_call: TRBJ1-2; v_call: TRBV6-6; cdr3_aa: CASRPGQGSDYGYTF
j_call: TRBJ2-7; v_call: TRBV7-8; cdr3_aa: CASSWMDRVREQYF
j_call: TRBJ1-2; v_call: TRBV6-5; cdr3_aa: CASHGQNYGYTF
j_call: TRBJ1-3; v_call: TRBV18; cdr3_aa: CASSPPAQGRNTIYF
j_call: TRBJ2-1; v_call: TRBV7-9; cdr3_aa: CASSWAPRGGNYNEQFF
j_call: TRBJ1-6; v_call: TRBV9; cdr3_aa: CASGNLDNSPLHF